Each of the 5 T cell receptor beta chains below was sequenced from the same sample in a study of CD8 T cells in ankylosing spondylitis. TCRdb passed the 5' RACE reads through MiXCR, listing each CDR3 protein once. The sample has about 320,000 distinct CDR3 sequences; 11% are singletons. Sequenced material: blood, either unsorted or a sorted T cell fraction (not recorded which). Receptors originate from a female donor with ankylosing spondylitis or in good health (not recorded which).

This clonotype was detected many times. The V gene is TRBV5-1, the J gene TRBJ2-5; TRBD2 matches at 13 bases. The V segment lost 3 bases and the J segment 4 bases; nucleotides outside the gene matches: 6. CDR3 length: 16 amino acids. Per the germline V gene, CDR1 is SGHRS and CDR2 is YFSETQ. Here the CDR3 DNA reads TGCGCCAGCAGCTGGACTAGCGGGAGAGGAGCAGAGACCCAGTACTTC. Protein sequence: CASSWTSGRGAETQYF.

This clonotype came up many times. The rearrangement links TRBV25-1 to TRBJ2-5; D gene unclear. CDR3 length: 12 amino acids. Per germline, CDR1 MGHDK and CDR2 SYGVNS. The germline V and J ends were trimmed by 3 bases and 0 bases, with 2 bases remaining between them. The CDR3 DNA reads TGTGCCAGCAGTGACAACCAAGAGACCCAGTACTTC. Amino acid sequence: CASSDNQETQYF.

The table lists this clonotype with a few counts. The V and J genes are TRBV7-9 and TRBJ2-5; D ambiguous. Germline-derived CDR1 and CDR2 are SEHNR and FQNEAQ (reference sequence). V lost 4 bases and J lost 4, with 10 bases in between. CDR3 length: 13 amino acids. CDR3 bases: TGTGCCAGCAGCTCCTCTCTCGGAGAGACCCAGTACTTC. Amino acid sequence: CASSSSLGETQYF.

In its sample, this clonotype was seen many times. The chain links TRBV7-9 to TRBJ2-7; 9 positions agree with TRBD2. Germline CDR1 and CDR2: SEHNR and FQNEAQ (reference sequence). V lost 5 bases and J lost 2; bases outside the gene matches: 13. The CDR3 covers 17 residues. CDR3 in amino acids: CASSPRKIVAGAYEQYF. The CDR3 nucleotides are TGTGCCAGCAGCCCTCGGAAAATCGTAGCGGGGGCCTACGAGCAGTACTTC. Supplemented by reference TRBV7-9 and TRBJ2-7, the full variable domain reads DTGVSQNPRHKITKRGQNVTFRCDPISEHNRLYWYRQTLGQGPEFLTYFQNEAQLEKSRLLSDRFSAERPKGSFSTLEIQRTEQGDSAMYLCASSPRKIVAGAYEQYFGPGTRLTVT.

The rearrangement joins TRBV11-2 to TRBJ1-1, with D uncertain. Looked up from germline, CDR1 is SGHAT and CDR2 is FQNNGV. Trimming removed 0 bases from V and 4 bases from J, with 6 bases in between. This CDR3 comprises 13 residues. CDR3: CASSLDKTTEAFF. For the CDR3, the DNA is TGTGCCAGCAGCTTAGACAAGACCACTGAAGCTTTCTTT.